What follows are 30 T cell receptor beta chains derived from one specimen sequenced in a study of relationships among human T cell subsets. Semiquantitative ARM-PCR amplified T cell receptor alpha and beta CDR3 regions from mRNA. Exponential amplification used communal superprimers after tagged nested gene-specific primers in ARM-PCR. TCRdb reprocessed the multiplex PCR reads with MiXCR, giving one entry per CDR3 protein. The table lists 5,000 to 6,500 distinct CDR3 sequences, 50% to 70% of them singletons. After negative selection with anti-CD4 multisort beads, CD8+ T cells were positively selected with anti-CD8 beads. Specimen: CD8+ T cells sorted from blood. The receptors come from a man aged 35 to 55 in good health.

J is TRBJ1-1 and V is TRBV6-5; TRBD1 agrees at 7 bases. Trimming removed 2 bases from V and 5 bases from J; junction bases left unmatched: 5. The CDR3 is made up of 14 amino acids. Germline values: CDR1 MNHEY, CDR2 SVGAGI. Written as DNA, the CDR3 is TGTGCCAGCAGTTACGACACAGGGGTGACTGAAGCTTTCTTT. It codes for CASSYDTGVTEAFF.

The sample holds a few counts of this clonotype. CDR3 bases: TGTGCCAGCAGTTACGGGGAGGCCTACGAGCAGTACTTC. Encoded protein: CASSYGEAYEQYF. V gene TRBV27 combines with J gene TRBJ2-7; tentative D call: TRBD2 (6 bases). Germline V gene lookup returns CDR1 MNHEY and CDR2 SMNVEV (reference sequence). This CDR3 is built from 13 residues. The germline V and J ends were trimmed by 4 bases and 2 bases, with 9 bases remaining between them.

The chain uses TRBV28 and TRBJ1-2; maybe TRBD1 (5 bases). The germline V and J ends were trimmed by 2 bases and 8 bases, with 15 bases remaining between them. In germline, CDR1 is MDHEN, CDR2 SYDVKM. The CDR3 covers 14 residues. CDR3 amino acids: CASSLRSGYGGYTF. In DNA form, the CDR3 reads TGTGCCAGCAGTTTAAGGTCAGGGTATGGCGGCTACACCTTC.

CDR3 coding DNA: TGTGCCAGCAGTGACGGACTAGCGGGCAATGAGCAGTTCTTC. Amino acids: CASSDGLAGNEQFF. V gene TRBV6-4 combines with J gene TRBJ2-1, with 11 bases that match TRBD2. Trimming cost V 2 bases and J 6 bases; bases outside gene matches: 0. CDR1 and CDR2 (germline): MRHNA, SNTAGT. The CDR3 has 14 amino acids.

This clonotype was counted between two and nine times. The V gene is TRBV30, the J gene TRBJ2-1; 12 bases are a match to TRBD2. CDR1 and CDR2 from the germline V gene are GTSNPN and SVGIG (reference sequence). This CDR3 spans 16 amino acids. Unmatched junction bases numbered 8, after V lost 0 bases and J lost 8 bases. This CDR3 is CAWSVLTSGSSDEQFF. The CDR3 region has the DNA TGTGCCTGGAGTGTACTGACTAGCGGGAGTTCGGATGAGCAGTTCTTC. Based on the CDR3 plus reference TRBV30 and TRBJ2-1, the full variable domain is SQTIHQWPATLVQPVGSPLSLECTVEGTSNPNLYWYRQAAGRGLQLLFYSVGIGQISSEVPQNLSASRPQDRQFILSSKKLLLSDSGFYLCAWSVLTSGSSDEQFFGPGTRLTVL.

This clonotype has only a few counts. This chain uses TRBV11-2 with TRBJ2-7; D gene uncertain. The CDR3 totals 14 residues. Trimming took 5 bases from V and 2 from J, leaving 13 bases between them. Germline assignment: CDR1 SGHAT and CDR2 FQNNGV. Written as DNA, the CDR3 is TGTGCCAGCAGCCTTTGGGGATCTGCCTACGAGCAGTACTTC. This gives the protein CASSLWGSAYEQYF.

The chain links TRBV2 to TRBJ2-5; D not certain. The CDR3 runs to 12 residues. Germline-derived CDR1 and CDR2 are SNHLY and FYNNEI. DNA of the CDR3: TGTGCACACTCAGATCTCCAAGAGACCCAGTACTTC. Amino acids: CAHSDLQETQYF.

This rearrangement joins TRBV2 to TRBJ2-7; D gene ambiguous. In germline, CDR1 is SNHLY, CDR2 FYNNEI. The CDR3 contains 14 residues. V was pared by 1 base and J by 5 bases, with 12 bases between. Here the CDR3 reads CASSEDKTIDEQYF. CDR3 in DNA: TGTGCCAGCAGTGAAGACAAGACCATTGACGAGCAGTACTTC.

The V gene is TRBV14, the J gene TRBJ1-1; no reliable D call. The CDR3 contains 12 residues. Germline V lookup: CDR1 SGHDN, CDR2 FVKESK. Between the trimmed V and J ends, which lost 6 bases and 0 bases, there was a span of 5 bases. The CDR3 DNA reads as TGTGCCAGCAGACCGATGAACACTGAAGCTTTCTTT. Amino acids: CASRPMNTEAFF.

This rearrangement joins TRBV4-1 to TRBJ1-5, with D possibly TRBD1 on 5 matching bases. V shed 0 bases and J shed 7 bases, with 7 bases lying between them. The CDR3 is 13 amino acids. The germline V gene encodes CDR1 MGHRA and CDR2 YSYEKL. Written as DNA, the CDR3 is TGCGCCAGCAGCCAAGATTGGGACCAGCCCCAGCATTTT. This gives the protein CASSQDWDQPQHF.

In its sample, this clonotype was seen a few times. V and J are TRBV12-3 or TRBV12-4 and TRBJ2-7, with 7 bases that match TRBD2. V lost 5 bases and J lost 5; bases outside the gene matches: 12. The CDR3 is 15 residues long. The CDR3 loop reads CASSPTGTTRDEQYF. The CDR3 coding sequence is TGTGCCAGCAGTCCCACCGGGACTACCCGCGACGAGCAGTACTTC.

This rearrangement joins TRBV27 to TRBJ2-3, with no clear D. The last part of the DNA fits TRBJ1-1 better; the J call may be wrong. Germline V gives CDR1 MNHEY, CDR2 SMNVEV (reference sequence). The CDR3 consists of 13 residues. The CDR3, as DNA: TGTGCCAGCAGCTATCAGATGAACACTGAAGCTTTCTTT. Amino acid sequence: CASSYQMNTEAFF.

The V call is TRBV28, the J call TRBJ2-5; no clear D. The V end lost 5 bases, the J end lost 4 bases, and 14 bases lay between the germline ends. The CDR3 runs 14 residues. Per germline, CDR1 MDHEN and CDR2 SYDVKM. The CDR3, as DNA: TGTGCCAGCAGTCAATTCGTTAACAGAGAGACCCAGTACTTC. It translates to CASSQFVNRETQYF.

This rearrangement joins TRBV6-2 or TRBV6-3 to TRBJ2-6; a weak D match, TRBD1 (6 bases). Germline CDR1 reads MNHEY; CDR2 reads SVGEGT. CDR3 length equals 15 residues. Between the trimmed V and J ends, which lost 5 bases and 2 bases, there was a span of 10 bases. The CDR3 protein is CASSPEGAGANVLTF. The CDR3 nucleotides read TGTGCCAGCAGTCCCGAGGGGGCTGGGGCCAACGTCCTGACTTTC.

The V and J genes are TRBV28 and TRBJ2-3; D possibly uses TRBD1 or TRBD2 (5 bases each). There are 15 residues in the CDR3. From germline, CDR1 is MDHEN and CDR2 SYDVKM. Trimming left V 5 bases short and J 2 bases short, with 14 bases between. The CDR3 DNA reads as TGTGCCAGCAGTCCACCCCCCGGGACCACAGATACGCAGTATTTT. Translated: CASSPPPGTTDTQYF.

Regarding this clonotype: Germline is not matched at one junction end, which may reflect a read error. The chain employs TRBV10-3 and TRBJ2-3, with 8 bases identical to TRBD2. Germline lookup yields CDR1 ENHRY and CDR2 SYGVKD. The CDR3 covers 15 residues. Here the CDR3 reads CASSYGLADTDTQYF. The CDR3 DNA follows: TGTGCCAGCAGTTACGGACTAGCAGACACAGATACGCAGTATTTT.

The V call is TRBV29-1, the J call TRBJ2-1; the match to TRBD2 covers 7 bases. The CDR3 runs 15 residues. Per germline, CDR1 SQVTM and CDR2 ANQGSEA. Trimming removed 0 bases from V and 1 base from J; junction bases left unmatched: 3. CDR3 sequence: CSVEEGGKSYNEQFF. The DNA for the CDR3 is TGCAGCGTTGAAGAGGGGGGGAAATCCTACAATGAGCAGTTCTTC.

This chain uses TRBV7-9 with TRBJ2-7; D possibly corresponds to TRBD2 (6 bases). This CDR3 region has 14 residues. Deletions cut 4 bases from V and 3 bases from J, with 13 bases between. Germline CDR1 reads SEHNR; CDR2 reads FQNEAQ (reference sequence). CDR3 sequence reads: CASSSTSEGYEQYF. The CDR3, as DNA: TGTGCCAGCAGCTCGACCTCGGAGGGCTACGAGCAGTACTTC.

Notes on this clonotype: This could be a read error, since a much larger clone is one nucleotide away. The DNA of the CDR3 is TGTGCCGGCAGCTCCTGGACCGAGGGGGAGACCCAGTACTTC. Residues: CAGSSWTEGETQYF. The rearrangement links TRBV13 to TRBJ2-5; the D gene could be TRBD1 or TRBD2 (5 bases each). CDR1 and CDR2 from the germline V gene are PRHDT and FYEKMQ (reference sequence). The CDR3 consists of 14 residues.

In nucleotides, the CDR3 is TGTGCCAGCAGTCGGGACAGGGTTGGCAATCAGCCCCAGCATTTT. This sequence encodes CASSRDRVGNQPQHF. V and J are TRBV28 and TRBJ1-5; TRBD1 matches 9 bases. The length of the CDR3 is 15 residues. V was clipped by 5 bases and J by 2 bases; unmatched bases: 4. Germline V CDR1 and CDR2: MDHEN, SYDVKM.

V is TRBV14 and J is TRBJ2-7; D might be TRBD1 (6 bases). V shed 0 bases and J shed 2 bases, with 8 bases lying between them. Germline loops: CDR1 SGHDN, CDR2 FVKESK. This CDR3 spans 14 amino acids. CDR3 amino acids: CASSQEQGPYEQYF. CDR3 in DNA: TGTGCCAGCAGCCAAGAACAGGGCCCCTACGAGCAGTACTTC. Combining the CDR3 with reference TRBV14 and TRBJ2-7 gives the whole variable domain EAGVTQFPSHSVIEKGQTVTLRCDPISGHDNLYWYRRVMGKEIKFLLHFVKESKQDESGMPNNRFLAERTGGTYSTLKVQPAELEDSGVYFCASSQEQGPYEQYFGPGTRLTVT.

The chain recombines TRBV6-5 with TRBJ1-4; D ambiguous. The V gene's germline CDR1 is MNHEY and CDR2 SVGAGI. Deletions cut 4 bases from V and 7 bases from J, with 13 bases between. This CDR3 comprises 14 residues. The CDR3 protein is CASSFRAFSEKLFF. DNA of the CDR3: TGTGCCAGCAGTTTCAGAGCGTTCAGTGAAAAACTGTTTTTT.

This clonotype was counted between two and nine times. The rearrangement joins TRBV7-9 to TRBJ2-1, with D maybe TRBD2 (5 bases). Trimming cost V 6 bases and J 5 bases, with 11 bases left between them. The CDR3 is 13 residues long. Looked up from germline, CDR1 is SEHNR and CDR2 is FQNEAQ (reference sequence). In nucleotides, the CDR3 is TGTGCCAGCAGGCCCGGGAAGGACAATGAGCAGTTCTTC. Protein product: CASRPGKDNEQFF.

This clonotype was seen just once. For the CDR3, the DNA is TGCAGCGTGGACAGGGGGAATGAGCAGTACTTC. Protein product: CSVDRGNEQYF. V and J are TRBV29-1 and TRBJ2-7, with 10 bases matching TRBD1. The CDR3 spans 11 residues. Trimming took 6 bases from V and 7 from J; bases not matched to a gene: 3. Germline assignment: CDR1 SQVTM and CDR2 ANQGSEA.

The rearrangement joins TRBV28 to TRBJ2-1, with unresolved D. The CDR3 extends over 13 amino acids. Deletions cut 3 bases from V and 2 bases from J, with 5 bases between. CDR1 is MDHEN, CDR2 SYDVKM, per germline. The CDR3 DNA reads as TGTGCCAGCAGTTTGGCAACCTACAATGAGCAGTTCTTC. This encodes CASSLATYNEQFF.

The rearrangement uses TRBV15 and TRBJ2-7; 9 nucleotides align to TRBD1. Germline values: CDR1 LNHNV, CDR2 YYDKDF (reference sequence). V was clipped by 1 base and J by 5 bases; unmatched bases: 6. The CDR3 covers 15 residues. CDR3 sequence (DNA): TGTGCCACCAGCAGAGTAAGGACAGGGGTCCACGAGCAGTACTTC. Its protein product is CATSRVRTGVHEQYF.

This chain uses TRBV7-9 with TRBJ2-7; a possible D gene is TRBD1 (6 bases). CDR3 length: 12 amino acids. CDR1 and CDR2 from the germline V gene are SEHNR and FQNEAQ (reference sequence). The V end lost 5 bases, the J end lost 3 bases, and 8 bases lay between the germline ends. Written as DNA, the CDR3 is TGTGCCAGCAGCACAGGGATCTACGAGCAGTACTTC. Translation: CASSTGIYEQYF.

The DNA of the CDR3 is TGTGCCAGCAGTCCAAGGGAAACCTTATGGGATGAGCAGTTCTTC. Amino acids: CASSPRETLWDEQFF. The rearrangement links TRBV27 to TRBJ2-1, with no clear D. In germline, CDR1 is MNHEY, CDR2 SMNVEV (reference sequence). This CDR3 is 15 amino acids long. Trimming cost V 5 bases and J 8 bases, with 19 bases left between them.

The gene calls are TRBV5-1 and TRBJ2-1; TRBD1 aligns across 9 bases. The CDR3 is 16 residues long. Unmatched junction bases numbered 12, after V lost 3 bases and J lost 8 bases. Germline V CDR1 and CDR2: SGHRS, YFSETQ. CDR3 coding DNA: TGCGCCAGCAGCTCCGAACAGGGGGCGCGTAGTGATGAGCAGTTCTTC. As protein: CASSSEQGARSDEQFF.

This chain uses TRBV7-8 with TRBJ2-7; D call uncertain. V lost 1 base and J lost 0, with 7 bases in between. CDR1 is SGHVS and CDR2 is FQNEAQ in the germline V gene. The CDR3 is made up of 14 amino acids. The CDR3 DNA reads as TGTGCCAGCAGCTTAGTTAGCACCTCCTACGAGCAGTACTTC. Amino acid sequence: CASSLVSTSYEQYF.